This is a list of T cell receptor beta chains from one sample in a study of blood T cell repertoires in COVID-19. Using immunoSEQ multiplex PCR, the repertoire was profiled, and TCRdb retains in-frame clones only, with some absent. Of 150,000 to 180,000 clones in the sample, about 86% are singletons; the top ten hold around 7.9%. Specimen: PBMCs or T cells enriched from blood (not recorded which). Source of these receptors: a man aged 45-65 years who had recovered from COVID-19. Both conserved end residues are part of each CDR3. The order of the fields is V gene, D gene, clone size, J gene, CDR3 DNA, CDR3 protein. The D gene is left open where the match is weak. For some rows the clone size is stated as once, few or many, or as a class when expanded; others skip it.

TRBV2	-	-	TRBJ2-1	TGTGCCAGCAGTGAAGAGACAGACTACAATGAGCAGTTCTTC	CASSEETDYNEQFF
TRBV6-5	TRBD1	-	TRBJ1-3	TGTGCCAGCGGGAGACAGGGGGCGACTGGAAACACCATATATTTT	CASGRQGATGNTIYF
TRBV7-9	TRBD1	-	TRBJ1-5	TGTGCCAGCAGCTTAGGTGGGACAGGGAGCAATCAGCCCCAGCATTTT	CASSLGGTGSNQPQHF
TRBV27	-	-	TRBJ1-3	TGTGCCAGTGCCACAGGATCGGGAAACACCATATATTTT	CASATGSGNTIYF
TRBV4-1	-	-	TRBJ2-3	TGCGCCAGCAGCCACCCACTGACAGATACGCAGTATTTT	CASSHPLTDTQYF
TRBV5-6	-	-	TRBJ2-3	TGTGCCAGCAGCGTTCTGGCGGGCACAGATACGCAGTATTTT	CASSVLAGTDTQYF
TRBV30	-	once	TRBJ1-4	TGTGCCTGGAGTGCGTCTAGCCGAATTGAAAAACTGTTTTTT	CAWSASSRIEKLFF
TRBV27	TRBD2	few	TRBJ2-7	TGTGCCAGCAGTAATCGGGGGGGCCAGGCCCACGAGCAGTACTTC	CASSNRGGQAHEQYF
TRBV6-2/TRBV6-3	-	-	TRBJ1-1	TGTGCCAGCAGTTATGGACAGAACACTGAAGCTTTCTTT	CASSYGQNTEAFF
TRBV27	-	-	TRBJ1-1	TGTGCCAGCAGTTTAAAGGAGGGGACTGAAGCTTTCTTT	CASSLKEGTEAFF
TRBV20-1	-	-	TRBJ2-7	TGCAGTGCTTGGGGGGATAGCGAGCAGTACTTC	CSAWGDSEQYF
TRBV4-2	-	medium-sized	TRBJ2-1	TGTGCCAGCAGCCAAGGGCAGGGGACCTACAATGAGCAGTTCTTC	CASSQGQGTYNEQFF
TRBV6-6	-	-	TRBJ1-1	TGTGCCAGCACCCATCCGCTCTCTGCGGTGAACACTGAAGCTTTCTTT	CASTHPLSAVNTEAFF
TRBV3-1/TRBV3-2	TRBD1	few	TRBJ1-2	TGTGCCAGCAGCCAAGGAGCAGGGGGCCATGGCTACACCTTC	CASSQGAGGHGYTF
TRBV9	TRBD2	-	TRBJ2-3	TGTGCCAGCAGCGTAGCGGGGGGAGTAGATACGCAGTATTTT	CASSVAGGVDTQYF
TRBV21-1	-	few	TRBJ1-5	TGTGCCAGCAGCATTCGAGGCAATCAGCCCCAGCATTTT	CASSIRGNQPQHF
TRBV6-1	-	-	TRBJ1-4	TGTGCCAGCAGTGAATATGAGGGTCGCCTGTTTTTT	CASSEYEGRLFF
TRBV6-4	TRBD2	-	TRBJ2-3	TGTGCCAGCAGTGAGCTAGCGGGGAGCACAGATACGCAGTATTTT	CASSELAGSTDTQYF
TRBV7-9	TRBD1	-	TRBJ2-2	TGTGCCAGCAGCAAATATACGACAGGGGACACCGGGGAGCTGTTTTTT	CASSKYTTGDTGELFF
TRBV25-1	TRBD1	once	TRBJ1-2	TGTGCCAGCAGTGGGACATCGGGACAGGGGGCGAGCTATGGCTACACCTTC	CASSGTSGQGASYGYTF
TRBV6-1	-	few	TRBJ1-6	TGTGCCAGCAGTGAAGTTGGGGGGAGCTCCTATAATTCACCCCTCCACTTT	CASSEVGGSSYNSPLHF
TRBV7-9	-	-	TRBJ1-2	TGTGCCAGCAAGGGGGACGGGACAGGCTACACCTTC	CASKGDGTGYTF
TRBV2	-	-	TRBJ1-4	TGTGCCAGCAGTGAAAATCGGGCAGGGAAGACTTCTAATGAAAAACTGTTTTTT	CASSENRAGKTSNEKLFF
TRBV6-5	TRBD1	-	TRBJ2-1	TGTGCCAGCAGTTATGGGACAGTATACAATGAGCAGTTCTTC	CASSYGTVYNEQFF
TRBV6-4	-	few	TRBJ2-1	TGTGCCAGCAGCCCATCGGGGGAATACAATGAGCAGTTCTTC	CASSPSGEYNEQFF
TRBV11-3	TRBD1	-	TRBJ2-2	TGTGCCAGCAGTCAGAGACCCGGGACAGGGAACACCGGGGAGCTGTTTTTT	CASSQRPGTGNTGELFF
TRBV2	TRBD1	-	TRBJ1-2	TGTGCCAGCAGTGACGGCCTGGGGACAGCGAGGCTCTACACCTTC	CASSDGLGTARLYTF
TRBV11-1	-	-	TRBJ1-1	TGTGCCAGCTCTCGAGGATACGGGAACACTGAAGCTTTCTTT	CASSRGYGNTEAFF
TRBV7-2	-	-	TRBJ2-2	TGTGCCAGCACCCTTCGTGGCACCACGAACACCGGGGAGCTGTTTTTT	CASTLRGTTNTGELFF
TRBV4-1	TRBD1	-	TRBJ1-1	TGCGCCAGCAGCCAAGTAAGGACAGGAGTTAACACTGAAGCTTTCTTT	CASSQVRTGVNTEAFF
TRBV3-1/TRBV3-2	-	once	TRBJ1-6	TGTGCCAGCAGCCAAGATCAGGGTAATTCACCCCTCCACTTT	CASSQDQGNSPLHF
TRBV7-9	TRBD1	-	TRBJ2-7	TGTGCCAGCAGCGATCCGACAGGGGTAAACTACGAGCAGTACTTC	CASSDPTGVNYEQYF
TRBV14	TRBD2	-	TRBJ2-4	TGTGCCAGCAGCCAAGGACTAGCGAACATTCAGTACTTC	CASSQGLANIQYF
TRBV27	-	-	TRBJ1-1	TGTGCCAGTCAGGGTAGCATGAACACTGAAGCTTTCTTT	CASQGSMNTEAFF
TRBV2	-	-	TRBJ2-7	TGTGCCAGCAGTGTTAAGGAAGGTGGCGGAACTTCCTACGAGCAGTACTTC	CASSVKEGGGTSYEQYF
TRBV12-3/TRBV12-4	-	few	TRBJ1-2	TGTGCCAGCAGTTTCGAGGGTACTGGTGGCTACACCTTC	CASSFEGTGGYTF
TRBV7-6	-	-	TRBJ2-2	TGTGCCAGCAGCTACCACAGGGTACAGACCGGGGAGCTGTTTTTT	CASSYHRVQTGELFF
TRBV9	TRBD2	-	TRBJ2-5	TGTGCCAGCAGCGTTGGCGGGGGGGCCGATGGTAAGACCCAGTACTTC	CASSVGGGADGKTQYF
TRBV4-1	TRBD1	-	TRBJ2-6	TGCGCCAGCAGCCAATTGCAGGGGGCAGGCGGTTCGATCGGGGCCAACGTCCTGACTTTC	CASSQLQGAGGSIGANVLTF
TRBV5-6	TRBD1	-	TRBJ2-7	TGTGCCAGCAGCTTCGGACAGGCCTACGAGCAGTACTTC	CASSFGQAYEQYF
TRBV7-3	-	-	TRBJ1-6	TGTGCCAGCAGCTTAAGTGGGGGGGCGAATTCACCCCTCCACTTT	CASSLSGGANSPLHF
TRBV13	-	-	TRBJ2-1	TGTGCCAGCAGCGCTCGGGTTCGTCATGAGCAGTTCTTC	CASSARVRHEQFF
TRBV5-1	-	-	TRBJ2-5	TGCGCCACCCAGAAGGGGGGGGCGGGTCAAGAGACCCAGTACTTC	CATQKGGAGQETQYF
TRBV7-9	-	-	TRBJ1-1	TGTGCCAGCAGGGGATTGGGGCCGGTTAACACTGAAGCTTTCTTT	CASRGLGPVNTEAFF